The 17 T cell receptor beta chains below were found in one sample sequenced in a study of identical twins. TCRdb independently ran MiXCR on the 5' RACE reads; one entry per CDR3 protein. The repertoire includes about 900,000 distinct CDR3 sequences, about 12% of them detected once, and around 1.5% sits in the top ten. These data were also filed under a second study, of yellow fever vaccine responses in identical twins.

The sequencing sample was made of PBMCs. The receptor source for this set is a woman in her late teens or twenties in good health.

The chain has TRBV7-9 and TRBJ2-3, with TRBD2 matching over 9 bases. Germline lookup yields CDR1 SEHNR and CDR2 FQNEAQ (reference sequence). This CDR3 region has 15 residues. J gave up 3 bases and V 6 bases, and 7 bases lay outside the gene matches. The CDR3 nucleotides read TGTGCCAGCAGAAAGCGGGGGGAATTGACAGATACGCAGTATTTT. Protein sequence: CASRKRGELTDTQYF.

This clonotype turned up a few times. V is TRBV12-3 or TRBV12-4 and J is TRBJ1-2; maybe TRBD1 (5 bases). V was trimmed by 3 bases and J by 5 bases, leaving 13 bases between them. This CDR3 comprises 14 residues. CDR3 in amino acids: CASSFPGAGYGYTF. The CDR3 nucleotides read TGTGCCAGCAGTTTCCCTGGGGCAGGGTATGGCTACACCTTC.

As to this clonotype: This may stem from a read error, because a much larger clone lies one nucleotide away. V and J are TRBV20-1 and TRBJ2-7, with 16 nucleotides matching TRBD2. The CDR3 totals 13 residues. After removal of 6 bases from V and 5 bases from J, the junction contained 1 base not matched to a gene. CDR1 DFQATT and CDR2 SNEGSKA come from the germline V gene (reference sequence). The CDR3 DNA reads TGCAGTGCCGGGACTAGCGGGAGGGACGAGCAGTACTTC. This codes for CSAGTSGRDEQYF.

Many counts were recorded for this clonotype. The chain employs TRBV12-3 or TRBV12-4 and TRBJ2-7; 8 nucleotides match TRBD1. V shed 2 bases, J shed 0 bases, and the junction held 6 bases outside the gene matches. The length of the CDR3 is 16 residues. The CDR3 loop is CASSLQGAPRSYEQYF. In DNA, the CDR3 is TGTGCCAGCAGTTTACAGGGGGCCCCACGCTCCTACGAGCAGTACTTC.

This clonotype was seen a single time. The chain is built from TRBV2 and TRBJ2-5, with 7 bases identical to TRBD1. V lost 4 bases, J lost 1 base, and 9 bases stayed unmatched. This CDR3 has 16 residues. Germline V gene sequence: CDR1 SNHLY, CDR2 FYNNEI. DNA of the CDR3: TGTGCCAGCAGTGTTAACAGGGGCTCCCTCCAAGAGACCCAGTACTTC. Protein: CASSVNRGSLQETQYF.

V is TRBV20-1 and J is TRBJ1-5, with 8 bases lining up with TRBD1. CDR1 is DFQATT, CDR2 SNEGSKA, per germline (reference sequence). The J segment lost 5 bases and the V segment lost 7 bases, leaving 4 bases of the junction unmatched. The CDR3 covers 12 residues. The CDR3 DNA reads TGCAGTGTGGACAGGGCACATCAGCCCCAGCATTTT. Amino acid sequence: CSVDRAHQPQHF.

This chain uses TRBV7-2 with TRBJ2-3; D gene unclear. Trimming left V 2 bases short and J 5 bases short, with 5 bases between. Germline V CDR1 and CDR2: SGHTA, FQGNSA. The CDR3 has 12 amino acids. CDR3 DNA: TGTGCCAGCAGCTTAATTATAGATACGCAGTATTTT. This encodes CASSLIIDTQYF.

This chain connects TRBV20-1 to TRBJ2-1; TRBD2 matches at 11 bases. Germline V CDR1 and CDR2: DFQATT, SNEGSKA (reference sequence). J was trimmed by 8 bases and V by 4 bases; bases with no gene match: 10. The CDR3 runs to 15 residues. CDR3 in DNA: TGCAGTGCTATCCCTAGCGGGGGGCAGTTGCATGAGCAGTTCTTC. Encoded protein: CSAIPSGGQLHEQFF.

The chain employs TRBV28 and TRBJ2-5, with D maybe TRBD2 (6 bases). The germline V gene encodes CDR1 MDHEN and CDR2 SYDVKM. Trimming took off 3 bases at V and 10 bases at J, with 15 bases between the two ends. The CDR3 totals 13 residues. The CDR3 nucleotides read TGTGCCAGCAGTTTGACTCGTGGAGGGAGCCAGTACTTC. Its protein is CASSLTRGGSQYF. The whole variable domain, filled in from reference TRBV28 and TRBJ2-5, reads DVKVTQSSRYLVKRTGEKVFLECVQDMDHENMFWYRQDPGLGLRLIYFSYDVKMKEKGDIPEGYSVSREKKERFSLILESASTNQTSMYLCASSLTRGGSQYFGPGTRLLVL.

V usage is TRBV20-1 and J usage is TRBJ1-6; D might be TRBD1 (6 bases). The CDR3 has 15 amino acids. V was pared by 6 bases and J by 7 bases, with 19 bases between. Germline loops: CDR1 DFQATT, CDR2 SNEGSKA (reference sequence). The CDR3 sequence is CSATRTDRGNSPLHF. In DNA, the CDR3 is TGCAGTGCCACCCGGACAGACCGGGGGAATTCACCCCTCCACTTT.

This clonotype was recorded a few times. For the CDR3, the DNA is TGTGCCAGCAGCCCTCGGGGGGCAATAAATCAGCCCCAGCATTTT. It translates to CASSPRGAINQPQHF. The chain joins TRBV3-1 to TRBJ1-5; a possible D gene is TRBD1 (6 bases). Looked up from germline, CDR1 is LGHDT and CDR2 is YNNKEL (reference sequence). This CDR3 has 15 residues. With 4 bases removed from V and 4 bases from J, the gap between germline ends came to 14 bases.

This clonotype was found a few times. This chain links TRBV20-1 with TRBJ1-1; TRBD1 matches 9 bases. V lost 3 bases to trimming and J lost 11 bases; unmatched junction nucleotides: 10. Per germline, CDR1 DFQATT and CDR2 SNEGSKA (reference sequence). CDR3 length: 13 residues. The CDR3: CSASGTGFSYAFF. The CDR3 coding sequence is TGCAGTGCTAGTGGGACAGGGTTTTCTTATGCTTTCTTT.

This chain joins TRBV20-1 and TRBJ1-1; D remains unclear. The CDR3 extends over 15 amino acids. V was trimmed by 2 bases and J by 0 bases, leaving 13 bases between them. The germline V gene encodes CDR1 DFQATT and CDR2 SNEGSKA (reference sequence). DNA of the CDR3: TGCAGTGCTAGACCTACTGGACGGGTGAACACTGAAGCTTTCTTT. Protein: CSARPTGRVNTEAFF.

The chain is built from TRBV29-1 and TRBJ2-7; weak D call: TRBD2 (5 bases). Between the trimmed V and J ends, which lost 6 bases and 6 bases, there was a span of 18 bases. Germline V lookup: CDR1 SQVTM, CDR2 ANQGSEA. This CDR3 is 13 amino acids long. CDR3 amino acids: CSVEGGLGSEQYF. In DNA, the CDR3 is TGCAGCGTAGAGGGTGGGCTGGGGAGCGAGCAGTACTTC.

This clonotype was detected many times. The chain links TRBV6-5 to TRBJ1-1, with D possibly being TRBD1 (5 bases). The V end lost 4 bases, the J end lost 0 bases, and 9 bases lay between the germline ends. The V gene's germline CDR1 is MNHEY and CDR2 SVGAGI. The CDR3 loop spans 14 amino acids. The CDR3 nucleotides are TGTGCCAGCAGTTCAGGGATAATGAACACTGAAGCTTTCTTT. The encoded protein is CASSSGIMNTEAFF.

The chain couples TRBV20-1 to TRBJ2-5; D may be TRBD2 (5 bases). Trimming took off 3 bases at V and 1 base at J, with 12 bases between the two ends. CDR3 length: 14 amino acids. Germline V lookup: CDR1 DFQATT, CDR2 SNEGSKA (reference sequence). The CDR3 DNA follows: TGCAGTGCTAGGAGAGCGGAACTCCAAGAGACCCAGTACTTC. This encodes CSARRAELQETQYF.

CDR3 amino acids: CASSYGASGTDTQYF. CDR3 coding DNA: TGTGCCAGCAGTTACGGCGCTAGCGGCACAGATACGCAGTATTTT. The gene calls are TRBV6-5 and TRBJ2-3, with D tentatively TRBD2 (6 bases). Germline CDR1 and CDR2: MNHEY and SVGAGI. There are 15 residues in the CDR3. Trimming cost V 2 bases and J 1 base, with 10 bases left between them.